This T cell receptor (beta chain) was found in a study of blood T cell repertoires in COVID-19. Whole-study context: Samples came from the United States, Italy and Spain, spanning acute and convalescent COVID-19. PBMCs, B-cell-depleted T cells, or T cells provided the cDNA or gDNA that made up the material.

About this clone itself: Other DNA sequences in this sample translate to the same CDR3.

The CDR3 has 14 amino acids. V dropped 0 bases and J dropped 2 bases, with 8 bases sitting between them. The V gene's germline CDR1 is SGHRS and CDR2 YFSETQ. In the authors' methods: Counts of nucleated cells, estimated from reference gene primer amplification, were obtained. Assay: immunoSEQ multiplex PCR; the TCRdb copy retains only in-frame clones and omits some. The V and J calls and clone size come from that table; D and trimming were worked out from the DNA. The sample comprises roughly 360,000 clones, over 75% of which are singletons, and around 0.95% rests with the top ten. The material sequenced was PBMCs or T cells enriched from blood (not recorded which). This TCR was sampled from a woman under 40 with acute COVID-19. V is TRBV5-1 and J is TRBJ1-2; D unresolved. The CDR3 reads CASSLAPGNYGYTF. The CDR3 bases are TGCGCCAGCAGCTTGGCCCCGGGGAACTATGGCTACACCTTC.